This record concerns one T cell receptor (beta chain) sequence. The antigen remains undetermined. This CDR3 contains 13 residues. Germline assignment: CDR1 SGHRS and CDR2 YFSETQ. The J segment lost 7 bases and the V segment lost 4 bases, leaving 7 bases of the junction unmatched. Unique molecular identifiers featured in how the TCRbeta library was prepared. One entry per CDR3 protein results from TCRdb running MiXCR on the PCR reads. The sample has hundreds of thousands of distinct CDR3 sequences, 10% to 15% seen once. The sample originates from a study of T-cell reconstitution after alpha-beta-depleted transplantation in children. Findings of the study overall: The origin of alpha-beta T cells about two months after transplant was reportedly several hundred expanded graft clones. From surviving recipient T cells and thymic progenitors came the high day-60 TCRbeta diversity observed in some patients.

Source: PBMCs, mostly from graft donor cells, taken 360 days after TCRalphabeta/CD19-depleted stem cell transplant. The chain couples TRBV5-1 to TRBJ1-2; 7 bases line up with TRBD1. This TCR came from a male patient between 5 and 17 years old who had a stem cell transplant for acute myeloid leukemia, so the T cells may come from the graft donor. CDR3 DNA sequence: TGCGCCAGCAGCCCCACAGGGGACCCTGGCTACACCTTC. It specifies CASSPTGDPGYTF.